This TCR beta chain was observed in a study of Graves' ophthalmopathy and Graves' hyperthyroidism. Amplified TCR beta CDR3 regions were obtained using RNA transcripts as template. HTBI-primed first-round RT-PCR preceded second-round multiplex PCR. A single record per CDR3 protein comes from TCRdb applying MiXCR to the multiplex PCR reads. The sample carries just over 600,000 distinct CDR3 sequences, approximately 21% recorded once. Other autoimmune diseases, uncontrolled infections, pregnancy and lactation each led to patient exclusion. Sequencing input: peripheral blood. The receptor's source is a young woman with stable Graves' hyperthyroidism. Some clones in this sample may be carry-over from other donors' samples.

For the CDR3, the DNA is TGTGCCAGCAGCCCCGACGGGGGCGATGGATGGGGGGCTTCTGAAGCTTTCTTT. It translates to CASSPDGGDGWGASEAFF. This sequence joins TRBV11-1 and TRBJ1-1; weak D call: TRBD1 (6 bases). The CDR3 has 18 amino acids. V was pared by 5 bases and J by 6 bases, with 28 bases between. Germline CDR1 SGHAT, CDR2 FQDESV (reference sequence).